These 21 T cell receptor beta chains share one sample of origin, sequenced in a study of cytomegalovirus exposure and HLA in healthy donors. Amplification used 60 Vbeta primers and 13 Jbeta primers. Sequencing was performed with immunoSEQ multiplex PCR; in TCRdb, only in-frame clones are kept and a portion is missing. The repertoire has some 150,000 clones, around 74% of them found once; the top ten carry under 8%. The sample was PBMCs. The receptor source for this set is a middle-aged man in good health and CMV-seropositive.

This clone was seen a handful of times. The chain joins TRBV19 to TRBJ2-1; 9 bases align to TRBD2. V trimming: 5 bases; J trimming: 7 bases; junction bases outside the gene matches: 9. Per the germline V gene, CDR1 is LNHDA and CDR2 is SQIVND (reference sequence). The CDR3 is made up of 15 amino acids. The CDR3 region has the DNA TGTGCCAGTAGTTACATAGCGGGAGAGGGGAATGAGCAGTTCTTC. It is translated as CASSYIAGEGNEQFF. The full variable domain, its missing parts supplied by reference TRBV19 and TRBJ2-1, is DGGITQSPKYLFRKEGQNVTLSCEQNLNHDAMYWYRQDPGQGLRLIYYSQIVNDFQKGDIAEGYSVSREKKESFPLTVTSAQKNPTAFYLCASSYIAGEGNEQFFGPGTRLTVL.

CDR3 bases: TGTGCCAGCAGCTTGGTGGGCTTCGGCAATGAGCAGTTCTTC. Translated, it gives CASSLVGFGNEQFF. This chain uses TRBV5-4 with TRBJ2-1; D not resolved. V lost 0 bases and J lost 6, with 10 bases in between. Germline CDR1 SGHNT, CDR2 YYREEE (reference sequence). This CDR3 comprises 14 residues.

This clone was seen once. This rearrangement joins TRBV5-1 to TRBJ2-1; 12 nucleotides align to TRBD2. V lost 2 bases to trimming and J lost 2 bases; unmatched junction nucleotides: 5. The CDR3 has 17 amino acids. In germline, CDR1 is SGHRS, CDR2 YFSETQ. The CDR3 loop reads CASSFPSGRATYNEQFF. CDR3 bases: TGCGCCAGCAGCTTTCCTAGCGGGAGGGCTACCTACAATGAGCAGTTCTTC. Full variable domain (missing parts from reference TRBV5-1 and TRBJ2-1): KAGVTQTPRYLIKTRGQQVTLSCSPISGHRSVSWYQQTPGQGLQFLFEYFSETQRNKGNFPGRFSGRQFSNSRSEMNVSTLELGDSALYLCASSFPSGRATYNEQFFGPGTRLTVL.

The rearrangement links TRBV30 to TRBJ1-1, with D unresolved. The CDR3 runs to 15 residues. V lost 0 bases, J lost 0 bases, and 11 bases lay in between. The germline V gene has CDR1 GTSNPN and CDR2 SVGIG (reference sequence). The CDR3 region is CAWSVEVLVNTEAFF. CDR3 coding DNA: TGTGCCTGGAGTGTAGAGGTGCTAGTGAACACTGAAGCTTTCTTT.

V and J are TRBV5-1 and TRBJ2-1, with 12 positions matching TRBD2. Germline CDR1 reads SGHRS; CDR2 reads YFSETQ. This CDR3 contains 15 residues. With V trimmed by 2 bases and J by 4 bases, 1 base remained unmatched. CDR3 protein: CASSFGLAGYNEQFF. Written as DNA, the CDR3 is TGCGCCAGCAGCTTTGGACTAGCGGGATACAATGAGCAGTTCTTC. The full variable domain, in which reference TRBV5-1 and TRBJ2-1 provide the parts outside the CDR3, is KAGVTQTPRYLIKTRGQQVTLSCSPISGHRSVSWYQQTPGQGLQFLFEYFSETQRNKGNFPGRFSGRQFSNSRSEMNVSTLELGDSALYLCASSFGLAGYNEQFFGPGTRLTVL.

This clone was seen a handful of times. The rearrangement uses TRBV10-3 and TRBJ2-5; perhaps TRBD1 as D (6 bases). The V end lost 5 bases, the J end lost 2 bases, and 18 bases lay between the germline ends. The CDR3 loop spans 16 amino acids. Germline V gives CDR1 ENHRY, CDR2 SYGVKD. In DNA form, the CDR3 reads TGTGCCATCAGTCGCCAGGGGTCGAGGACACAAGAGACCCAGTACTTC. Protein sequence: CAISRQGSRTQETQYF.

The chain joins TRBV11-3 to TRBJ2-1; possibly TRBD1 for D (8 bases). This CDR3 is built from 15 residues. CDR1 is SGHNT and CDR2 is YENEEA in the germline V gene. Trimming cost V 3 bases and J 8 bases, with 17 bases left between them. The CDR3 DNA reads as TGTGCCAGCAGCTTTGGACAGGGAGGGTCGGATGAGCAGTTCTTC. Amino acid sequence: CASSFGQGGSDEQFF.

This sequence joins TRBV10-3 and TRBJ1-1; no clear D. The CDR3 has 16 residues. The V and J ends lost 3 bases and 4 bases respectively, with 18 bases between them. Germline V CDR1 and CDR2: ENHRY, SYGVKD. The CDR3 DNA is TGTGCCATCAGTGAATTAAGAACATACGGAGGCACTGAAGCTTTCTTT. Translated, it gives CAISELRTYGGTEAFF.

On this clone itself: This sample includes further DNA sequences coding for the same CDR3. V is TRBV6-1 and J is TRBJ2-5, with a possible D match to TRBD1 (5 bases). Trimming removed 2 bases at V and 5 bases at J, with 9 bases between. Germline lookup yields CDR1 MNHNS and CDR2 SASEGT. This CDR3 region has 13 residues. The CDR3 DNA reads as TGTGCCAGCAGTGAACAGGGTGGCGAGACCCAGTACTTC. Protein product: CASSEQGGETQYF.

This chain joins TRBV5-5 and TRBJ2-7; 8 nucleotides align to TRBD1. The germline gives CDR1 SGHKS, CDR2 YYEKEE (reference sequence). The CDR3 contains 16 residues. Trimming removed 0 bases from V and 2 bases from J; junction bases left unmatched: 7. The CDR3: CASSLDQGQAAYEQYF. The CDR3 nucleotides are TGTGCCAGCAGCTTGGACCAGGGACAGGCAGCCTACGAGCAGTACTTC.

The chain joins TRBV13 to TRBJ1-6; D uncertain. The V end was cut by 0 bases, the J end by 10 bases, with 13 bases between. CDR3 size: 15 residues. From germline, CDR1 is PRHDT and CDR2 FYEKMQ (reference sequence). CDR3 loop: CASSLGRDTRSPLHF. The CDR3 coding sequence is TGTGCCAGCAGCTTAGGGAGGGATACAAGATCACCCCTCCACTTT.

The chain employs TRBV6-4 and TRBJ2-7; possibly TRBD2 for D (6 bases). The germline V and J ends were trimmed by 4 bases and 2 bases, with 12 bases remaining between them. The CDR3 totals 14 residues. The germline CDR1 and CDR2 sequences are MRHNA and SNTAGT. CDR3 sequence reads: CASSAQAGPYEQYF. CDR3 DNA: TGTGCCAGCAGTGCCCAAGCGGGTCCCTACGAGCAGTACTTC.

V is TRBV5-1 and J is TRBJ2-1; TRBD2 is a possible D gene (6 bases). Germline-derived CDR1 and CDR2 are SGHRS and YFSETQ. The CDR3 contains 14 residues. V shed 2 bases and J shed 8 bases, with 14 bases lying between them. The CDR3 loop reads CASSFGGPAYEQFF. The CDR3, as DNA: TGCGCCAGCAGCTTCGGGGGACCAGCCTATGAGCAGTTCTTC.

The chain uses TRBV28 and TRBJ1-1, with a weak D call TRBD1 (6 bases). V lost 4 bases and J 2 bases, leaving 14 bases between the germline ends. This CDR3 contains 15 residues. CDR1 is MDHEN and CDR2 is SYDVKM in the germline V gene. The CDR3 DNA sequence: TGTGCCAGCAGTTCTGCGGACAGACCTAACACTGAAGCTTTCTTT. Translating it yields CASSSADRPNTEAFF.

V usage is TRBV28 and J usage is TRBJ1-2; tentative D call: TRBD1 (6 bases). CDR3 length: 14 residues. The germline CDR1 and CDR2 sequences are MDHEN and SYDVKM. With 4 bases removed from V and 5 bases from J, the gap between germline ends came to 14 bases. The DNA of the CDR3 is TGTGCCAGCAGTTCCCCATGGGGGCGGTATGGCTACACCTTC. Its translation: CASSSPWGRYGYTF.

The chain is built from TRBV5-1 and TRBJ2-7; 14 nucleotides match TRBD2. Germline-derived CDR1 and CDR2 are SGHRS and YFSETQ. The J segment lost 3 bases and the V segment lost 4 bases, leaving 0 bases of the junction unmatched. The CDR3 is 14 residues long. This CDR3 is CASSGTSGSYEQYF. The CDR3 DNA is TGCGCCAGCAGCGGGACTAGCGGGAGCTACGAGCAGTACTTC.

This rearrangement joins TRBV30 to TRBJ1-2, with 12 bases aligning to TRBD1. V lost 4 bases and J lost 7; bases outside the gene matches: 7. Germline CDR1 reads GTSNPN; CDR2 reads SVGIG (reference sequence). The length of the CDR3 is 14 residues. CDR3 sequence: CAWTPGQGAFGYTF. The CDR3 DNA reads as TGTGCCTGGACTCCGGGACAGGGGGCGTTTGGCTACACCTTC.

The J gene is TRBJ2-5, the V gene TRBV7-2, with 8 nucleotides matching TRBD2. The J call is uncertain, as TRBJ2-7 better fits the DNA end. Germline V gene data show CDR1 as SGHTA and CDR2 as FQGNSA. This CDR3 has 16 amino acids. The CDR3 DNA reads TGTGCCAGCAGCTTGGGAGCCCGGACTAGCCCCTACGAGCAGTACTTC. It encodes CASSLGARTSPYEQYF.

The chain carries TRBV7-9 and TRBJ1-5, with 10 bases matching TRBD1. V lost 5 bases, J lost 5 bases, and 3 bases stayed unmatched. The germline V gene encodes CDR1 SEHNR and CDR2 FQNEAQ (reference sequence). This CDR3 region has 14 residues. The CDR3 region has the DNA TGTGCCAGCAGCCCGGACAGGGGGTATCAGCCCCAGCATTTT. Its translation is CASSPDRGYQPQHF. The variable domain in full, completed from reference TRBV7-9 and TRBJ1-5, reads DTGVSQNPRHKITKRGQNVTFRCDPISEHNRLYWYRQTLGQGPEFLTYFQNEAQLEKSRLLSDRFSAERPKGSFSTLEIQRTEQGDSAMYLCASSPDRGYQPQHFGDGTRLSIL.

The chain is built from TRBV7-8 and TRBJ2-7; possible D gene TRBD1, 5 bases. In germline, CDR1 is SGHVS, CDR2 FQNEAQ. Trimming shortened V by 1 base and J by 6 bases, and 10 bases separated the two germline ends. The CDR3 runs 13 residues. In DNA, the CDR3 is TGTGCCAGCAGCTTAGAGGCAGGGTCCGAGCAGTACTTC. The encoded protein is CASSLEAGSEQYF.

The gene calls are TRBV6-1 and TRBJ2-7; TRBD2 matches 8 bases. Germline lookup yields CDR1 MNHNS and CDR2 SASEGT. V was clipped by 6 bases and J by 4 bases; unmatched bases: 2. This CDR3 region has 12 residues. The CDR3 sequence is CASSGGGYEQYF. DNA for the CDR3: TGTGCCAGCAGCGGGGGGGGATACGAGCAGTACTTC.